Sequencing of this TCR beta chain was carried out in a study of identical twins. Trimming pared 0 bases from V and 7 bases from J, leaving 10 bases between. This CDR3 is built from 14 residues. Using its own MiXCR run on the 5' RACE reads, TCRdb lists one record per CDR3 protein. The sample yields hundreds of thousands of distinct CDR3 sequences, 6.1% seen once. This clonotype was recorded many times. The TCR was taken from a man between 18 and 35 years old in good health. The chain joins TRBV12-3 or TRBV12-4 to TRBJ2-1; tentative D call: TRBD2 (5 bases). The specimen was naive T cells sorted from blood. Written as DNA, the CDR3 is TGTGCCAGCAGTTTAGCTAAACCGGGGAATGAGCAGTTCTTC. This sequence encodes CASSLAKPGNEQFF.